The clone carrying this T cell receptor (beta chain) was counted only a few times. Its target is not known. Germline CDR1 reads SNHLY; CDR2 reads FYNNEI. V was clipped by 5 bases and J by 4 bases, with 8 bases between them. The CDR3 loop spans 13 amino acids. Repertoires were generated with immunoSEQ multiplex PCR, while TCRdb's copy carries only in-frame clones and drops some. The sample contains about 300,000 clones, more than 70% of which appear only once. The data were obtained in a study of cytotoxic CD8 clonotypes in ibrutinib-treated CLL. Library input was about 1.8 micrograms of DNA from cryopreserved PBMCs. General observations from the study: While tracking circulating CD8+ T-cell counts, baseline clonality exceeded that of age-matched healthy donors. The public clonotypes identified were infrequent and showed contraction or stability on treatment.

The source material was PBMCs, sampled at disease progression, from a patient treated with ibrutinib. The sequence was obtained from a human donor with chronic lymphocytic leukemia. The J gene is TRBJ2-2, the V gene TRBV2; D uncertain. CDR3 nucleotide sequence: TGTGCCAGCAGTCTGGACCTCACCGGGGAGCTGTTTTTT. Translating gives CASSLDLTGELFF.